This TCR beta chain was sequenced during a study of blood T cell repertoires in COVID-19. On the study more broadly: T cells, B-cell-depleted T cells, or PBMCs supplied cDNA or gDNA.

The V and J ends lost 5 bases and 4 bases, in that order; junction bases with no gene match: 10. Looked up from germline, CDR1 is LNHDA and CDR2 is SQIVND (reference sequence). The CDR3 consists of 15 residues. Study members were between about 18 and 100 years old and lived in 20 to 30 US regions. Per the original data handling: Estimates of nucleated cell counts were drawn from the amplification of reference gene primers. Profiling relied on immunoSEQ multiplex PCR, and the TCRdb table lists in-frame clones only, not all of them. V, J and clone size are those of that table, while D and trimming were read from the DNA. Here the sample spans approximately 150,000 clones, roughly 81% being singletons.

The source material was PBMCs or T cells enriched from blood (not recorded which). The clonotype originates from a woman aged 45 to 65 with acute COVID-19. The chain combines TRBV19 with TRBJ1-1, with 7 bases matching TRBD1. The chain's CDR3 is CASSEYQDRRTEAFF. The CDR3 nucleotides read TGTGCCAGTAGTGAGTACCAGGACAGGCGCACTGAAGCTTTCTTT.